The present T cell receptor (beta chain) was sequenced within a study of human T cells and chemical hapten exposure. In this sample, this clonotype turned up many times. The time point is: patch test 3, about 24 weeks after DPC sensitization. Treatment specified: therapeutic diphenylcyclopropenone sensitization with weekly scalp DPC. Alopecia patients deemed DPC-suitable, aged 18 to 70, excluding pregnancy. The starting material, unfractionated whole blood, was used for total RNA extraction. V was pared by 0 bases and J by 0 bases, with 7 bases between. This CDR3 comprises 15 residues. Germline CDR1 and CDR2: SGHRS and YFSETQ. Original data processing: Sample TCR totals centred on a median of approximately 96,000, ranging about 20,000 to 690,600. TCRdb reanalysed the RACE reads using MiXCR and keeps one entry per CDR3 protein. TCRdb's processing, not the study's, gives the V and J calls here. The profile shows some 79,000 distinct CDR3 sequences, roughly 10% of them singletons.

This specimen consisted of whole blood, obtained in connection with sensitization to the hapten diphenylcyclopropenone (DPC). This chain links TRBV5-1 with TRBJ1-3; D gene ambiguous. The sequence came from a woman aged 45 to 65 with alopecia areata. Some clones in this sample may be carry-over from other donors' samples. DNA for the CDR3: TGCGCCAGCAGCTTGGGACAAATCTCTGGAAACACCATATATTTT. Encoded protein: CASSLGQISGNTIYF.